This TCR beta chain is drawn from a study of CXCR3-negative and CXCR3-positive naive CD8 T cells. Study conclusions and caveats: Memory cells differed in TRBV-TRBJ usage, but naive CXCR3-negative and CXCR3-positive cells had similar usage. TRB CDR3s of CXCR3-positive naive cells were more hydrophobic than those of CXCR3-negative naive cells.

As to this clonotype: Its specificity is not known.

The CDR3 consists of 13 residues. The germline CDR1 and CDR2 sequences are SEHNR and FQNEAQ (reference sequence). Via 5' RACE with UMI labels, TRB cDNA libraries were prepared. Following a re-call of the 5' RACE reads, TCRdb has one entry per CDR3 protein and lacks DNA. The data show around 66,000 distinct CDR3 sequences, and the top ten clones hold roughly 4.4%. The sample taken for sequencing was naive CXCR3+ CD8+ T cells from blood. Subset given: CD45RO-CCR7+CD27+CD95- naive CD8+ T cells expressing CXCR3 (TNR3+). The V gene is TRBV7-9, the J gene TRBJ1-1; lacking DNA, the TRBD1 call made by TCRdb goes unchecked. This sequence was found in a human donor in good health. Some clones in this sample may be carry-over from other donors' samples. CDR3 residues: CASSSPGTAEAFF.